Sequencing of this T cell receptor beta chain was carried out in a study of blood T cell repertoires in COVID-19. Repertoires were generated with immunoSEQ multiplex PCR, while TCRdb's copy carries only in-frame clones and drops some. Among 300,000 to 400,000 clones listed, about 88% were seen once. The germline CDR1 and CDR2 sequences are LNHDA and SQIVND (reference sequence). CDR3 length equals 14 residues. J lost 4 bases, V lost 5 bases, and 5 bases had no gene match. The sequence was obtained from a woman aged 18-35 years who had recovered from COVID-19. The chain has TRBV19 and TRBJ1-2; TRBD1 aligns across 9 bases. Sequenced sample: PBMCs or T cells enriched from blood (not recorded which). The CDR3 DNA sequence: TGTGCCAGTAGTCTCGGACAGGGGCTCTATGGCTACACCTTC. It encodes CASSLGQGLYGYTF.